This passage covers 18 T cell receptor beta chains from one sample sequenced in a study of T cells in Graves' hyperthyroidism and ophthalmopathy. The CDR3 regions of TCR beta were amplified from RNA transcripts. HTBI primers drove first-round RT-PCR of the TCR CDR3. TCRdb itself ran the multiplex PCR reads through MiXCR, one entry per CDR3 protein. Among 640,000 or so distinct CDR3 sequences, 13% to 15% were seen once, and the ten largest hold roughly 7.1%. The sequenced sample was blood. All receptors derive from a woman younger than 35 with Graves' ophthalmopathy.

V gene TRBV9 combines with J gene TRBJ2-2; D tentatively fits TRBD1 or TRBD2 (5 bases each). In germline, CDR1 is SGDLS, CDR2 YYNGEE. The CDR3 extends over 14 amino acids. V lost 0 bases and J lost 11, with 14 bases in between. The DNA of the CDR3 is TGTGCCAGCAGCGTAGATGACACGGGGCGCGAGCTGTTTTTT. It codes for CASSVDDTGRELFF.

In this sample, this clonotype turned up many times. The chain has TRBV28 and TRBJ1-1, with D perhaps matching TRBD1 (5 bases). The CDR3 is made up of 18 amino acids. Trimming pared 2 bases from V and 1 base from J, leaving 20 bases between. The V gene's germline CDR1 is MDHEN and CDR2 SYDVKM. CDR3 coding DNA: TGTGCCAGCAGTTTACGACTTACAAAGGGACGGCAGAACACTGAAGCTTTCTTT. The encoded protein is CASSLRLTKGRQNTEAFF.

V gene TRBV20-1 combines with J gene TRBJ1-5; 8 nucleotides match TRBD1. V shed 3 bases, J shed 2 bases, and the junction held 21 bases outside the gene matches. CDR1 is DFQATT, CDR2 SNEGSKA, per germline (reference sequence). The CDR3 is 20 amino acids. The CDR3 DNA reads TGCAGTGCTAGTAGTGGTTTTGGACAGGGACCGCTAAGGGGCAATCAGCCCCAGCATTTT. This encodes CSASSGFGQGPLRGNQPQHF.

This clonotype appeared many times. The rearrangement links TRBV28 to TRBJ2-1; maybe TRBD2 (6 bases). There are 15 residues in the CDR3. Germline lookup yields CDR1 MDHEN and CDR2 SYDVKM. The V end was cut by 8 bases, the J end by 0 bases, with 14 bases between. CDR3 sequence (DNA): TGTGCCAGCTGCTGGGGGGTCAGCTCCTACAATGAGCAGTTCTTC. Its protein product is CASCWGVSSYNEQFF.

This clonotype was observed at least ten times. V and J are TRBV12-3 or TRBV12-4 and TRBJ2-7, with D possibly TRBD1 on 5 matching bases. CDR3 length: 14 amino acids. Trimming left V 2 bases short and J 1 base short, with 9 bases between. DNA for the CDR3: TGTGCCAGCAGTTTACTGGGGCCATCCTACGAGCAGTACTTC. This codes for CASSLLGPSYEQYF.

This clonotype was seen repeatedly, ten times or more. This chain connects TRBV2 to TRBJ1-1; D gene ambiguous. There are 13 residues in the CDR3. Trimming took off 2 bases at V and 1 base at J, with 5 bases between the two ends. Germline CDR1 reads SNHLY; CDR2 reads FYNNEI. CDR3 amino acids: CASSELGNTEAFF. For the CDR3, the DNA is TGTGCCAGCAGTGAACTGGGGAACACTGAAGCTTTCTTT.

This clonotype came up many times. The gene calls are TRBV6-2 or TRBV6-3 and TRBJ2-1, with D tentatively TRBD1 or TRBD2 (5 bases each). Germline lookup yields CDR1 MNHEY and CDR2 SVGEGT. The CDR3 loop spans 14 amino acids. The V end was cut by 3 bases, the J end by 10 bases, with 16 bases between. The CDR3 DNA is TGTGCCAGCAGTTATTTTGGGGAGTGGGGGGAGCAGTTCTTC. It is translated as CASSYFGEWGEQFF.

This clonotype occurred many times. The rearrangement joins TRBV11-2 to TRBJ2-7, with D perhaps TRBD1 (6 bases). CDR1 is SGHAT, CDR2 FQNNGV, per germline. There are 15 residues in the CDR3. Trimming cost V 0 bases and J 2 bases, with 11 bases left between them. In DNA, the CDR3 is TGTGCCAGCAGCTTAGATTCGCAGGGGACCTACGAGCAGTACTTC. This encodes CASSLDSQGTYEQYF.

This CDR3 is CASREGMSDTQYF. CDR3 DNA: TGTGCCAGTAGGGAGGGTATGTCAGATACGCAGTATTTT. V usage is TRBV19 and J usage is TRBJ2-3; TRBD2 might be the D (6 bases). The V end lost 6 bases, the J end lost 4 bases, and 11 bases lay between the germline ends. In germline, CDR1 is LNHDA, CDR2 SQIVND (reference sequence). This CDR3 is built from 13 residues. The variable domain in full, completed from reference TRBV19 and TRBJ2-3, reads DGGITQSPKYLFRKEGQNVTLSCEQNLNHDAMYWYRQDPGQGLRLIYYSQIVNDFQKGDIAEGYSVSREKKESFPLTVTSAQKNPTAFYLCASREGMSDTQYFGPGTRLTVL.

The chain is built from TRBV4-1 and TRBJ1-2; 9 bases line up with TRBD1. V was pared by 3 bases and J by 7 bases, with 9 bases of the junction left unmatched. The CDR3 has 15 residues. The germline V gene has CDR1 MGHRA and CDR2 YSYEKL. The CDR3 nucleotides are TGCGCCAGCAGCCAGCCTGGACAGGGGAGTGGTGGCTACACCTTC. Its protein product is CASSQPGQGSGGYTF.

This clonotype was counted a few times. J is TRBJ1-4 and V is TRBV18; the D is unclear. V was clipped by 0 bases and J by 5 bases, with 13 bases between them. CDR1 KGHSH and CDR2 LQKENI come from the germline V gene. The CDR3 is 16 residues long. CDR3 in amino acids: CASSPPSAGSNEKLFF. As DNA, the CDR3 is TGTGCCAGCTCACCACCGTCGGCAGGATCAAATGAAAAACTGTTTTTT.

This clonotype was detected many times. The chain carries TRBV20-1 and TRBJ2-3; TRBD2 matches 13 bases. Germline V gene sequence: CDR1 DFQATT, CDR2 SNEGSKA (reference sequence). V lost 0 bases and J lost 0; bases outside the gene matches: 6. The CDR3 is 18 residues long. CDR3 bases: TGCAGTGCTAGAGAGGGGACTAGCGGGAAAGCTAGCACAGATACGCAGTATTTT. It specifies CSAREGTSGKASTDTQYF.

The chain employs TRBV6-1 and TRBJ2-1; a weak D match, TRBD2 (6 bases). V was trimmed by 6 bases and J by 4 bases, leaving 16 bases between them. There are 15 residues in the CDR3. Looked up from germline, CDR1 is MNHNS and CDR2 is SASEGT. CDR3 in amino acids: CASRAGLSGYNEQFF. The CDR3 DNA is TGTGCCAGCAGAGCCGGACTAAGTGGGTACAATGAGCAGTTCTTC.

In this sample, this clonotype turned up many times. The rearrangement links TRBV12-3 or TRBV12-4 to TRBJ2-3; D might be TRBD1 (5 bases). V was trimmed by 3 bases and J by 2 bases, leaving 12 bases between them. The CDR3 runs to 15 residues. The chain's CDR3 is CASSLLRVNTDTQYF. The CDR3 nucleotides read TGTGCCAGCAGTTTGCTCAGGGTGAACACAGATACGCAGTATTTT.

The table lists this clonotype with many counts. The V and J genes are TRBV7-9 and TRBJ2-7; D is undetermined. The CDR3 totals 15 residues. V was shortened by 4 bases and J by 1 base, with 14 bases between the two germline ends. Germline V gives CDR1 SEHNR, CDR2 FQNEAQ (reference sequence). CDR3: CASSSTRTVSYEQYF. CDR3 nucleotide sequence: TGTGCCAGCAGCTCCACCCGGACGGTGTCCTACGAGCAGTACTTC.

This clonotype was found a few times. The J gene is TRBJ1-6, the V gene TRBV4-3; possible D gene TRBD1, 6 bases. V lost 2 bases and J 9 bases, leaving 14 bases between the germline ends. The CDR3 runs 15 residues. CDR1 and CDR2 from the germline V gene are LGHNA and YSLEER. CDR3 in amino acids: CASSQFTGPASPLHF. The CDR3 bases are TGCGCCAGCAGCCAATTCACAGGGCCTGCTTCACCCCTCCACTTT.

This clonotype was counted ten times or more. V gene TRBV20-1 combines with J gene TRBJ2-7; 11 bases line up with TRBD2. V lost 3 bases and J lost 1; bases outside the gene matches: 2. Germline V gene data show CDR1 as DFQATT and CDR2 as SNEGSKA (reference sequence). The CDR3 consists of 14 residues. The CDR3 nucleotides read TGCAGTGCTAGTCGACTAGCGGGATCCTACGAGCAGTACTTC. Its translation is CSASRLAGSYEQYF.

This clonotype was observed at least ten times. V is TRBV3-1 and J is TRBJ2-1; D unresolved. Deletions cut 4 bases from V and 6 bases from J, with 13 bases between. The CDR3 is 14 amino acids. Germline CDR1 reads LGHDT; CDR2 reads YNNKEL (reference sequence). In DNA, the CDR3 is TGTGCCAGCAGCCTCCTGACTGGGTTCAATGAGCAGTTCTTC. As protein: CASSLLTGFNEQFF.